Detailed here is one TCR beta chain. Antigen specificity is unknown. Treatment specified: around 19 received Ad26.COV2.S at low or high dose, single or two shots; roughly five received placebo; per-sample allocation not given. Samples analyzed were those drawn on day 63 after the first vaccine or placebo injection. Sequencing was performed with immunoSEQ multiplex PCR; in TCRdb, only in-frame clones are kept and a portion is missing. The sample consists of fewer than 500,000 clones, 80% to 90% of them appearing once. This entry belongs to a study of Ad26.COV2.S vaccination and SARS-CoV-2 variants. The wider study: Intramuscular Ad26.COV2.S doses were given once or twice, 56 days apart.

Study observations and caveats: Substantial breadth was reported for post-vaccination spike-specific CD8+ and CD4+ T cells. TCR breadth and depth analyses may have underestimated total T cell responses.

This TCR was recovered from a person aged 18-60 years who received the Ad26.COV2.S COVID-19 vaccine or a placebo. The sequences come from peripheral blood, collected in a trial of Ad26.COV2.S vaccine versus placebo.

CDR3 coding DNA: TGTGCCAGCAGCCCGCCCGGACGTGGCTACACCTTC. Its protein is CASSPPGRGYTF. This chain links TRBV9 with TRBJ1-2; D call uncertain. The CDR3 spans 12 residues. Trimming cost V 4 bases and J 7 bases, with 11 bases left between them. CDR1 and CDR2 (germline): SGDLS, YYNGEE.